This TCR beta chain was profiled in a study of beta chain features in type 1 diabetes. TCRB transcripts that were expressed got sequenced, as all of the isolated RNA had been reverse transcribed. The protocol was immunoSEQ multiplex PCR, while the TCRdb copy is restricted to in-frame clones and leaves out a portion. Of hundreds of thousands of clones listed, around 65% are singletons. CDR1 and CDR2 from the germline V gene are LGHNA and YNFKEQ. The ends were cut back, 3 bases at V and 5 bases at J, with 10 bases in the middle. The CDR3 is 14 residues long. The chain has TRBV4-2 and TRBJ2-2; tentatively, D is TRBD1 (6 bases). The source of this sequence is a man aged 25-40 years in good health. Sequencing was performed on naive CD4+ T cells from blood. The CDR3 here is CASSQGAGTGELFF. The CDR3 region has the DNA TGTGCCAGCAGCCAGGGGGCCGGGACCGGGGAGCTGTTTTTT.